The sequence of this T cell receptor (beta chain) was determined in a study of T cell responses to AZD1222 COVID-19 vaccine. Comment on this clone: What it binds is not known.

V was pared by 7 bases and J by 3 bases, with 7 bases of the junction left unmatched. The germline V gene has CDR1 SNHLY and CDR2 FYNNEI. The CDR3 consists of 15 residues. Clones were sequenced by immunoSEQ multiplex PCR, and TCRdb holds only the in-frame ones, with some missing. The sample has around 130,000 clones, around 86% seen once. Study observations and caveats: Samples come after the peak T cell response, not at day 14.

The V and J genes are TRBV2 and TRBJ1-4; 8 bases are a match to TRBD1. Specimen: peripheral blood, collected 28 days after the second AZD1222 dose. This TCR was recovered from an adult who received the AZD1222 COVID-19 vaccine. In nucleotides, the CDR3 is TGTGCCAGCACCCTACAGGGGGTAGCTAATGAAAAACTGTTTTTT. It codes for CASTLQGVANEKLFF.